Shown below are 8 T cell receptor beta chains from a single sample sequenced in a study of early T cells in non-severe SARS-CoV-2 infection. TCRdb used MiXCR to reprocess the 5' RACE reads, holding one entry per CDR3 protein. The sample holds roughly 26,000 distinct CDR3 sequences; about 5.1% are singletons and the top ten take 3.5% to 4.5%. Sequencing used whole blood. The receptors were sampled from an adult who was a healthcare worker with PCR-confirmed SARS-CoV-2 infection or an uninfected control (not recorded which).

This clonotype has a count of ten or more. The gene calls are TRBV29-1 and TRBJ1-2, with TRBD1 as a possible D gene (6 bases). The CDR3 sequence is 12 residues long. The V and J ends lost 7 bases and 6 bases respectively, with 15 bases between them. Germline assignment: CDR1 SQVTM and CDR2 ANQGSEA. The CDR3 sequence is CSAPEQGHGYTF. In nucleotides, the CDR3 is TGCAGCGCTCCAGAACAGGGCCATGGCTACACCTTC.

The table lists this clonotype with many counts. J is TRBJ2-3 and V is TRBV2, with D hard to call. The germline V gene has CDR1 SNHLY and CDR2 FYNNEI. The CDR3 covers 12 residues. Trimming shortened V by 6 bases and J by 2 bases, and 6 bases separated the two germline ends. CDR3 sequence reads: CASRSLTDTQYF. The CDR3 DNA reads as TGTGCCAGCAGAAGCCTCACAGATACGCAGTATTTT.

The sample holds many counts of this clonotype. This is likely a read error, given that the CDR3 carries no conserved phenylalanine or tryptophan at its end. It is unclear where the CDR3 begins or ends on the DNA, so no DNA is shown, and the CDR3 is as TCRdb lists it. This chain connects TRBV7-8 to TRBJ2-1; the tabulated D call, TRBD2, remains unverified against the DNA. Per the germline V gene, CDR1 is SGHVS and CDR2 is FQNEAQ. A total of 12 residues make up the CDR3, ends included. The CDR3 spells CASSFASGGQHV.

This clonotype was observed at least ten times. This sequence joins TRBV7-9 and TRBJ1-1; D not resolved. CDR3 size: 13 residues. The germline V and J ends were trimmed by 6 bases and 1 base, with 9 bases remaining between them. In germline, CDR1 is SEHNR, CDR2 FQNEAQ (reference sequence). The CDR3 DNA reads TGTGCCAGCAGTCCGAACACGAACACTGAAGCTTTCTTT. This translates into CASSPNTNTEAFF.

This clonotype was seen many times. This sequence joins TRBV4-3 and TRBJ2-5; tentatively, D is TRBD2 (5 bases). Trimming took off 4 bases at V and 9 bases at J, with 21 bases between the two ends. This CDR3 has 15 amino acids. Germline CDR1 and CDR2: LGHNA and YSLEER. The CDR3 is CASSLNMAGPRAQYF. In DNA form, the CDR3 reads TGCGCCAGCAGCCTGAATATGGCGGGCCCAAGGGCCCAGTACTTC.

The chain has TRBV5-5 and TRBJ2-1; 8 bases map to TRBD2. Unmatched junction bases numbered 11, after V lost 0 bases and J lost 9 bases. Germline CDR1 SGHKS, CDR2 YYEKEE (reference sequence). The CDR3 spans 16 residues. CDR3 bases: TGTGCCAGCAGCTTGGCCGGCGGGAGGTACTCTAGTGAGCAGTTCTTC. Protein product: CASSLAGGRYSSEQFF.

Many counts were recorded for this clonotype. The J gene is TRBJ2-5, the V gene TRBV6-5; 7 bases match TRBD1. Germline V gene sequence: CDR1 MNHEY, CDR2 SVGAGI. The CDR3 covers 12 residues. V was clipped by 7 bases and J by 4 bases; unmatched bases: 3. DNA for the CDR3: TGTGCCAGCATATCAGGGGGAGAGACCCAGTACTTC. Translating it yields CASISGGETQYF.

This clonotype appeared a few times. This chain connects TRBV3-1 to TRBJ1-1, with 9 nucleotides matching TRBD1. This CDR3 is 13 amino acids long. Trimming cost V 5 bases and J 10 bases; bases outside gene matches: 8. Looked up from germline, CDR1 is LGHDT and CDR2 is YNNKEL (reference sequence). This chain's CDR3 is CASSTRQGGVAFF. DNA for the CDR3: TGTGCCAGCAGCACCCGACAGGGGGGTGTAGCTTTCTTT.